What follows is one T cell receptor beta chain and its context. No antigen is known for it. Sequencing used immunoSEQ multiplex PCR; TCRdb keeps in-frame clones, though not all of them. The sample records about 67,000 clones, 80% to 90% being singletons. This specimen belongs to a study of OX40 agonist ivuxolimab in advanced cancers. Study details: The dose of intravenous ivuxolimab that patients received every 2 weeks ranged from 0.01 to 10 mg/kg. Earlier anti-PD-1, anti-PD-L1 or anti-CTLA-4 therapy was permitted; less than 50% had received some. General observations from the study: Partial responders at 0.1-3.0 mg/kg showed near-lowest clonal expansion.

CDR1 and CDR2 (germline): SGHRS, YFSETQ. The CDR3 spans 14 residues. Unmatched junction bases numbered 8, after V lost 0 bases and J lost 15 bases. The chain employs TRBV5-1 and TRBJ2-1; 11 bases line up with TRBD1. This clonotype was sampled from an adult with an advanced solid tumor such as melanoma, head and neck, liver or kidney cancer. This material consisted of CD4+ or CD8+ T cells sorted from blood, taken in a trial of the OX40 agonist ivuxolimab. The CDR3 reads CASSLGTPDRGPFF. Written as DNA, the CDR3 is TGCGCCAGCAGCTTGGGCACTCCGGACAGGGGGCCGTTCTTC.